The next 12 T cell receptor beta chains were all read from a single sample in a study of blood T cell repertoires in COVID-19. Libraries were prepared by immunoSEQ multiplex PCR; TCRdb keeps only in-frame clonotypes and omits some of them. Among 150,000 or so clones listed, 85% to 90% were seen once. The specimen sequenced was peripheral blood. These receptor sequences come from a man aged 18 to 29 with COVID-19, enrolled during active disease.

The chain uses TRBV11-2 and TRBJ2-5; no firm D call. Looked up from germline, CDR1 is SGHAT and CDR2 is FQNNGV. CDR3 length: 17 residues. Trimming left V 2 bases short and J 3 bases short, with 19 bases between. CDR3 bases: TGTGCCAGCAGCTTAACTTCCCCGCCTAGAGATAAAGAGACCCAGTACTTC. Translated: CASSLTSPPRDKETQYF.

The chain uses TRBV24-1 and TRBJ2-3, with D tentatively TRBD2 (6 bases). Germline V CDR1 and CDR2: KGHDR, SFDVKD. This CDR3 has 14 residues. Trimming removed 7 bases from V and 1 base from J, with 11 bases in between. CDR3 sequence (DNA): TGTGCCACCAGGGGGGAGGATGGCACAGATACGCAGTATTTT. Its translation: CATRGEDGTDTQYF.

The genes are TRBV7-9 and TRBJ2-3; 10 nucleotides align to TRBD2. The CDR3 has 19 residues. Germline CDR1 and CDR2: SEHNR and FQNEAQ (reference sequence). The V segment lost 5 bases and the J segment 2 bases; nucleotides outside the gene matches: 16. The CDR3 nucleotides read TGTGCCAGCAGCCCAGGCATTACGGCTAGCGGGGGCTTCACAGATACGCAGTATTTT. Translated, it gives CASSPGITASGGFTDTQYF.

CDR3 bases: TGTGCCAGCAGTTTATTGGGGCCCACCGGGGAGCTGTTTTTT. It codes for CASSLLGPTGELFF. The V gene is TRBV27, the J gene TRBJ2-2; D may be TRBD1 (5 bases). Deletions cut 1 base from V and 4 bases from J, with 7 bases between. CDR3 length: 14 amino acids. Germline-derived CDR1 and CDR2 are MNHEY and SMNVEV (reference sequence).

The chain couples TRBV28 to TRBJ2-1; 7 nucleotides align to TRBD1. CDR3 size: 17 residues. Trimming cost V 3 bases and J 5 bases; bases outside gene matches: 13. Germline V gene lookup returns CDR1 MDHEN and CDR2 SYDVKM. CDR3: CASSFVYRGRRDNEQFF. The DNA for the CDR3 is TGTGCCAGCAGTTTCGTCTACAGGGGAAGAAGGGACAATGAGCAGTTCTTC.

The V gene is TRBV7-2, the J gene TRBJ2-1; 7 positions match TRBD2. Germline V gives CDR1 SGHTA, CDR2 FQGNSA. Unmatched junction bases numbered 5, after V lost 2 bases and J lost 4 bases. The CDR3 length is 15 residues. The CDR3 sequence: CASSLRASGYNEQFF. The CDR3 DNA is TGTGCCAGCAGCTTAAGGGCTAGCGGTTACAATGAGCAGTTCTTC.

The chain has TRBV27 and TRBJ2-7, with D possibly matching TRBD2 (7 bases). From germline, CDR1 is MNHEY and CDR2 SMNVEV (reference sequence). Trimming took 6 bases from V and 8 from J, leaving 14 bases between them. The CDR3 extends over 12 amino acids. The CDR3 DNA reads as TGTGCCAGCAGCGGGGGGCCCTATCAGCAGTACTTC. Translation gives CASSGGPYQQYF.

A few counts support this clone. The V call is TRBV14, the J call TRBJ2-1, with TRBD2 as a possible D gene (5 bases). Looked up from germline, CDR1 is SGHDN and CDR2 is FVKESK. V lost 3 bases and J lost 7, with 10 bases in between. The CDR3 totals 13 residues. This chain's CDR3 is CASSQGRRNEQFF. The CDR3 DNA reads TGTGCCAGCAGCCAGGGGAGACGGAATGAGCAGTTCTTC.

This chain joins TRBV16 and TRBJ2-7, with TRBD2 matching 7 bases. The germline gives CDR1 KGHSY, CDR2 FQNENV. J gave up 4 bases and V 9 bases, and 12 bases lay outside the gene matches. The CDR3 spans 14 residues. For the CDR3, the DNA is TGTGCCAGGAGAACTCAGCGGGATAGGTACGAGCAGTACTTC. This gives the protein CARRTQRDRYEQYF.

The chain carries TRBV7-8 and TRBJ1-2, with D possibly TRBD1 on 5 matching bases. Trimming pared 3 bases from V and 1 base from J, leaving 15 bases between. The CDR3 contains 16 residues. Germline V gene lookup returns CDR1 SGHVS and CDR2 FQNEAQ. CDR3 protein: CASSLSGVGVNYGYTF. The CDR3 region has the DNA TGTGCCAGCAGCTTGAGTGGGGTAGGGGTTAACTATGGCTACACCTTC.

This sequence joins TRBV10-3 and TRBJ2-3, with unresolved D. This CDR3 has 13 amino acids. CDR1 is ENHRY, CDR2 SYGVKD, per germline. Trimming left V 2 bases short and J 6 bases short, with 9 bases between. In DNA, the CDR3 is TGTGCCATCAGTGAGCGGGTTGAGGATACGCAGTATTTT. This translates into CAISERVEDTQYF.

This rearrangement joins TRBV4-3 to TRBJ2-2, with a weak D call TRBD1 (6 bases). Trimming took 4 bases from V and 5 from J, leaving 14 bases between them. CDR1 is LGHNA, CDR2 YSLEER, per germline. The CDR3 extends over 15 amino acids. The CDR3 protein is CASSPRTDVTGELFF. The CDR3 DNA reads TGCGCCAGCAGCCCACGGACAGACGTAACCGGGGAGCTGTTTTTT.